The rows below give T cell receptor beta chains drawn from one sample of a study of blood T cell repertoires in COVID-19. Sequenced by immunoSEQ multiplex PCR; TCRdb stores in-frame clones only, minus some. This repertoire shows roughly 250,000 clones, more than 70% found once; its top ten account for around 1.2%. The sample consisted of PBMCs or T cells enriched from blood (not recorded which). The receptors here all came from a woman in her thirties or forties with acute COVID-19. Both conserved end residues are part of each CDR3. The D gene is left open where the match is weak. The size entry is marked missing in some rows and otherwise reads once, few, many or a size class.

CDR3 DNA: TGTGCCAGCAGCCCCCAGGGGTTCACAGATACGCAGTATTTT
CDR3 protein: CASSPQGFTDTQYF
V gene: TRBV9
D gene: .
J gene: TRBJ2-3
clone size: .

CDR3 DNA: TGTGCCAGCAGTTACTCCCTAGCGGGAGAACCTTCCACAGATACGCAGTATTTT
CDR3 protein: CASSYSLAGEPSTDTQYF
V gene: TRBV6-2/TRBV6-3
D gene: TRBD2
J gene: TRBJ2-3
clone size: .

CDR3 DNA: TGTGCCACCAGTGCTTCCTCAGGGTCCACGGCGATTGGGGGCTACACCTTC
CDR3 protein: CATSASSGSTAIGGYTF
V gene: TRBV24-1
D gene: .
J gene: TRBJ1-2
clone size: once

CDR3 DNA: TGTGCCAGCAGCCCACAGGGGAATGTGGCTTTCTTT
CDR3 protein: CASSPQGNVAFF
V gene: TRBV7-9
D gene: TRBD1
J gene: TRBJ1-1
clone size: .

CDR3 DNA: TGTGCCAGCAGCTTACCTACCGCGACTAGCTCCTACAATGAGCAGTTCTTC
CDR3 protein: CASSLPTATSSYNEQFF
V gene: TRBV5-4
D gene: .
J gene: TRBJ2-1
clone size: .

CDR3 DNA: TGCAGCGTGAGGGACAGGGGTGAAAAACTGTTTTTT
CDR3 protein: CSVRDRGEKLFF
V gene: TRBV29-1
D gene: TRBD1
J gene: TRBJ1-4
clone size: .

CDR3 DNA: TGTGCCAGCAGCTTAGGTGGGACAGGGGCAAGCGACTATGGCTACACCTTC
CDR3 protein: CASSLGGTGASDYGYTF
V gene: TRBV13
D gene: TRBD1
J gene: TRBJ1-2
clone size: .

CDR3 DNA: TGTGCCAGCAGTTACAGAGGGCCCAGATTCCAAGAGACCCAGTACTTC
CDR3 protein: CASSYRGPRFQETQYF
V gene: TRBV6-6
D gene: .
J gene: TRBJ2-5
clone size: .

CDR3 DNA: TGTGCCAGCAGCTTAAGCGGTAGCTCCTACAATGAGCAGTTCTTC
CDR3 protein: CASSLSGSSYNEQFF
V gene: TRBV9
D gene: .
J gene: TRBJ2-1
clone size: .

CDR3 DNA: TGCGCCAGCAGCCAAGATCGGACTAGCGGGTACAATGAGCAGTTCTTC
CDR3 protein: CASSQDRTSGYNEQFF
V gene: TRBV4-1
D gene: TRBD2
J gene: TRBJ2-1
clone size: .

CDR3 DNA: TGTGCCAGTAGTATGGGGACAGGGGGTCAGCCCCAGCATTTT
CDR3 protein: CASSMGTGGQPQHF
V gene: TRBV19
D gene: TRBD1
J gene: TRBJ1-5
clone size: .

CDR3 DNA: TGCAGTGCTAGTTGGCGGGAGGGCCGAATTGAGCAGTTCTTC
CDR3 protein: CSASWREGRIEQFF
V gene: TRBV20-1
D gene: TRBD2
J gene: TRBJ2-1
clone size: few

CDR3 DNA: TGTGCCAGCAGCCCTCAAAGGGGAGGCTATGGCTACACCTTC
CDR3 protein: CASSPQRGGYGYTF
V gene: TRBV14
D gene: .
J gene: TRBJ1-2
clone size: .

CDR3 DNA: TGCGCCAGCAGGGATGAGGCGGAGCCGAGCACTGAAGCTTTCTTT
CDR3 protein: CASRDEAEPSTEAFF
V gene: TRBV10-2
D gene: .
J gene: TRBJ1-1
clone size: .

CDR3 DNA: TGTGCCAGCAGCCAGAACTCATCCCCGGAGGAGCAGTTCTTC
CDR3 protein: CASSQNSSPEEQFF
V gene: TRBV3-1/TRBV3-2
D gene: .
J gene: TRBJ2-1
clone size: .

CDR3 DNA: TGTGCCAGCAGCGCCCCAACAGGGATCCCCCACGAGCAGTACTTC
CDR3 protein: CASSAPTGIPHEQYF
V gene: TRBV9
D gene: .
J gene: TRBJ2-7
clone size: .

CDR3 DNA: TGTGCCAGTAGTATTCAGTTGGCTACTGAAGCTTTCTTT
CDR3 protein: CASSIQLATEAFF
V gene: TRBV19
D gene: .
J gene: TRBJ1-1
clone size: .

CDR3 DNA: TGTGCCAGCAGCCAAAGTTCAGGCGGGACCAAGGAGTACTTC
CDR3 protein: CASSQSSGGTKEYF
V gene: TRBV3-1/TRBV3-2
D gene: .
J gene: TRBJ2-7
clone size: once

CDR3 DNA: TGTGCCAGCAGCAAAGTACCCCCGGGGTATAGCGGGTTGTCCTACGAGCAGTACTTC
CDR3 protein: CASSKVPPGYSGLSYEQYF
V gene: TRBV21-1
D gene: .
J gene: TRBJ2-7
clone size: .

CDR3 DNA: TGTGCCACCAGCAGATTACAGGGGAGGGAGACCCAGTACTTC
CDR3 protein: CATSRLQGRETQYF
V gene: TRBV15
D gene: .
J gene: TRBJ2-5
clone size: .

CDR3 DNA: TGTGCCACCAGTGAGCCGGGACTAGAGATAGAGACCCAGTACTTC
CDR3 protein: CATSEPGLEIETQYF
V gene: TRBV24-1
D gene: TRBD2
J gene: TRBJ2-5
clone size: .

CDR3 DNA: TGCGCCAGCAGTGAGGTCGTCGGGGACACCGAACACTATGGCTACACCTTC
CDR3 protein: CASSEVVGDTEHYGYTF
V gene: TRBV10-2
D gene: .
J gene: TRBJ1-2
clone size: few

CDR3 DNA: TGTGCCAGTAGTATAGGCGCCCCGGGACAGGGGGTACCTGAAGCTTTCTTT
CDR3 protein: CASSIGAPGQGVPEAFF
V gene: TRBV19
D gene: TRBD1
J gene: TRBJ1-1
clone size: .

CDR3 DNA: TGTGCCAGCAGCCGGGGACAGGGGTCCTACGAGCAGTACTTC
CDR3 protein: CASSRGQGSYEQYF
V gene: TRBV14
D gene: TRBD1
J gene: TRBJ2-7
clone size: .

CDR3 DNA: TGTGCCAGCAGTTTACAGGACTATGGCTACACCTTC
CDR3 protein: CASSLQDYGYTF
V gene: TRBV28
D gene: .
J gene: TRBJ1-2
clone size: .

CDR3 DNA: TGCAGCGTTGAAGCCCTAGCGGGAGGGCCTGGAGAGCAGTTCTTC
CDR3 protein: CSVEALAGGPGEQFF
V gene: TRBV29-1
D gene: TRBD2
J gene: TRBJ2-1
clone size: .

CDR3 DNA: TGCAGCGTTCGGGAGGAAGCGAACACCGGGGAGCTGTTTTTT
CDR3 protein: CSVREEANTGELFF
V gene: TRBV29-1
D gene: TRBD2
J gene: TRBJ2-2
clone size: .

CDR3 DNA: TGTGCCACCAGTGATTTTGCAGGGTCGGTGAACGAAAAACTGTTTTTT
CDR3 protein: CATSDFAGSVNEKLFF
V gene: TRBV24-1
D gene: .
J gene: TRBJ1-4
clone size: .

CDR3 DNA: TGTGCCTGGATACTAGCGGGAGATCTCACAGATACGCAGTATTTT
CDR3 protein: CAWILAGDLTDTQYF
V gene: TRBV30
D gene: TRBD2
J gene: TRBJ2-3
clone size: .

CDR3 DNA: TGTGCCAGCAGACCGGGACAGGGTTTCCACACTGAAGCTTTCTTT
CDR3 protein: CASRPGQGFHTEAFF
V gene: TRBV6-5
D gene: TRBD1
J gene: TRBJ1-1
clone size: .

CDR3 DNA: TGTGCCAGCACCACAAGGCAGGGGGGTAGCGATGGCTACACCTTC
CDR3 protein: CASTTRQGGSDGYTF
V gene: TRBV7-2
D gene: TRBD1
J gene: TRBJ1-2
clone size: once

CDR3 DNA: TGTGCCAGCAAAACAGGCGGAGCCTTGAACACTGAAGCTTTCTTT
CDR3 protein: CASKTGGALNTEAFF
V gene: TRBV28
D gene: .
J gene: TRBJ1-1
clone size: few

CDR3 DNA: TGTGCCAGCAGCCAAGAGGGACACCCTGGGATTCAGTACTTC
CDR3 protein: CASSQEGHPGIQYF
V gene: TRBV3-1/TRBV3-2
D gene: .
J gene: TRBJ2-4
clone size: .

CDR3 DNA: TGTGCCAGCAGCCCATGGACAGTCGGAGCTTTCTTT
CDR3 protein: CASSPWTVGAFF
V gene: TRBV7-8
D gene: .
J gene: TRBJ1-1
clone size: .

CDR3 DNA: TGTGCCAGTAGTTTACGCGGGGGGGAGGGAAAACTGTTTTTT
CDR3 protein: CASSLRGGEGKLFF
V gene: TRBV19
D gene: .
J gene: TRBJ1-4
clone size: .

CDR3 DNA: TGTGCCAGCACCCCCGCTAGCGTGAGCTCCTACAATGAGCAGTTCTTC
CDR3 protein: CASTPASVSSYNEQFF
V gene: TRBV5-5
D gene: .
J gene: TRBJ2-1
clone size: .

CDR3 DNA: TGTGCCTGGAGACAATCGCGGTGGTCACCCCTCCACTTT
CDR3 protein: CAWRQSRWSPLHF
V gene: TRBV30
D gene: .
J gene: TRBJ1-6
clone size: few

CDR3 DNA: TGTGCCAGTAAGGACAGGGAGGATTCACCCCTCCACTTT
CDR3 protein: CASKDREDSPLHF
V gene: TRBV19
D gene: TRBD1
J gene: TRBJ1-6
clone size: few

CDR3 DNA: TGCGCCAGCAGCTTGGTCGGAGACGGGGGTTATGAAAAACTGTTTTTT
CDR3 protein: CASSLVGDGGYEKLFF
V gene: TRBV5-1
D gene: .
J gene: TRBJ1-4
clone size: .

CDR3 DNA: TGTGCCAGCAGCTGGGGGTTACAGGGCACCAATGAGCAGTTCTTC
CDR3 protein: CASSWGLQGTNEQFF
V gene: TRBV5-5
D gene: .
J gene: TRBJ2-1
clone size: .

CDR3 DNA: TGTGCCAGCAGCCCGGACAGGGGTTACAATGAGCAGTTCTTC
CDR3 protein: CASSPDRGYNEQFF
V gene: TRBV4-2
D gene: TRBD1
J gene: TRBJ2-1
clone size: .

CDR3 DNA: TGCGCCAGCAGCACCGGGACAGCTGGAAACACCATATATTTT
CDR3 protein: CASSTGTAGNTIYF
V gene: TRBV5-1
D gene: TRBD1
J gene: TRBJ1-3
clone size: few

CDR3 DNA: TGTGCCAGCAACCTCGGGACAGGGGAAAACACCATATATTTT
CDR3 protein: CASNLGTGENTIYF
V gene: TRBV2
D gene: TRBD1
J gene: TRBJ1-3
clone size: .

CDR3 DNA: TGTGCCAGCAGCTCAAGGGGGCATCATAGCAATCAGCCCCAGCATTTT
CDR3 protein: CASSSRGHHSNQPQHF
V gene: TRBV7-6
D gene: TRBD1
J gene: TRBJ1-5
clone size: .

CDR3 DNA: TGTGCCAGTACATCTTATAGCAATCAGCCCCAGCATTTT
CDR3 protein: CASTSYSNQPQHF
V gene: TRBV2
D gene: .
J gene: TRBJ1-5
clone size: .

CDR3 DNA: TGCGCCAGCAGCTTGGGTCAGGGGAATGGCTACACCTTC
CDR3 protein: CASSLGQGNGYTF
V gene: TRBV5-1
D gene: .
J gene: TRBJ1-2
clone size: .

CDR3 DNA: TGTGCCAGCAGCTCGACAGGGGTGGGAGACACTGAAGCTTTCTTT
CDR3 protein: CASSSTGVGDTEAFF
V gene: TRBV28
D gene: TRBD1
J gene: TRBJ1-1
clone size: .

CDR3 DNA: TGTGCCAGCAGCGTAGACATAGGAGAGGGTAGTGAGCAGTTCTTC
CDR3 protein: CASSVDIGEGSEQFF
V gene: TRBV9
D gene: .
J gene: TRBJ2-1
clone size: .

CDR3 DNA: TGTGCCAGCACCTCAGTCTCTTATAGCAATCAGCCCCAGCATTTT
CDR3 protein: CASTSVSYSNQPQHF
V gene: TRBV6-5
D gene: .
J gene: TRBJ1-5
clone size: few